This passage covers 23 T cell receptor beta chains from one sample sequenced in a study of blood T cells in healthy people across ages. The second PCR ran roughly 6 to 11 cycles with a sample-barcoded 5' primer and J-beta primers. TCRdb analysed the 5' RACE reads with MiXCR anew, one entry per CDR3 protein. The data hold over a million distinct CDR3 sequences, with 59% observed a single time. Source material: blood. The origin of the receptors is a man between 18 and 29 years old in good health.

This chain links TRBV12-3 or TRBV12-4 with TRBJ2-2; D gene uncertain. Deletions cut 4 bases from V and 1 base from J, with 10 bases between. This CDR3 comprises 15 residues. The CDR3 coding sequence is TGTGCCAGCAGTTATTCGGGCCTGAACACCGGGGAGCTGTTTTTT. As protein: CASSYSGLNTGELFF.

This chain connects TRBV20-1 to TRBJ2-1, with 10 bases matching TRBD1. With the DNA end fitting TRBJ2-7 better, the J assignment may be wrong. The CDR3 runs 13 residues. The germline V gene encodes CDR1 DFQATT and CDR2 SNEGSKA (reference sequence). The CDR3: CSARDRGVPEQYF. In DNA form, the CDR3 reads TGCAGTGCTAGGGACAGGGGGGTTCCCGAGCAGTACTTC.

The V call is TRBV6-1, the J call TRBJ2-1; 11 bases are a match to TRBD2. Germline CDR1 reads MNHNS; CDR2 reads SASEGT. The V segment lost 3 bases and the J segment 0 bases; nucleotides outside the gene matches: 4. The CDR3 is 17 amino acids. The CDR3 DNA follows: TGTGCCAGCAGTGAGTTAGCGGGGGGGAGCTCCTACAATGAGCAGTTCTTC. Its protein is CASSELAGGSSYNEQFF.

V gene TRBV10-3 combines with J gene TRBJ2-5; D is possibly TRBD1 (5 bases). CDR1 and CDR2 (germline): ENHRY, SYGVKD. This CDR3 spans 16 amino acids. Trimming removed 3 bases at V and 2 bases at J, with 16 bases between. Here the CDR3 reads CAISDSVAGKQETQYF. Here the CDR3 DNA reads TGTGCCATCAGTGACAGTGTGGCAGGGAAGCAAGAGACCCAGTACTTC.

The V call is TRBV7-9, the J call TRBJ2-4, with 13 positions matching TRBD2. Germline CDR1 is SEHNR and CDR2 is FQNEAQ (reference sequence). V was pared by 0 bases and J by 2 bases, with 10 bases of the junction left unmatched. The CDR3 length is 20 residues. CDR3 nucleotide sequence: TGTGCCAGCAGCTTAGCTGCTGGGACTAGCGGGATGGGAACCAAAAACATTCAGTACTTC. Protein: CASSLAAGTSGMGTKNIQYF.

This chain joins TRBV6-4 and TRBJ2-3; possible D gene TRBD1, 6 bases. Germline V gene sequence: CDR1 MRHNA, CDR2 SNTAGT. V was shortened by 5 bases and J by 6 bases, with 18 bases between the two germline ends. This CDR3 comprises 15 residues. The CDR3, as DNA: TGTGCCAGCAGTCCTAATAGAGCAGGGGTGGATACGCAGTATTTT. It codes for CASSPNRAGVDTQYF.

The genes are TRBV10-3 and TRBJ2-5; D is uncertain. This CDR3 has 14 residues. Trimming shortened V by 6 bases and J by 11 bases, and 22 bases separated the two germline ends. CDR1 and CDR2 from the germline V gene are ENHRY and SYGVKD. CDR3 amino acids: CAIRRQPSSNEQYF. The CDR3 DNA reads TGTGCCATCAGACGGCAGCCGTCCTCAAATGAGCAGTACTTC.

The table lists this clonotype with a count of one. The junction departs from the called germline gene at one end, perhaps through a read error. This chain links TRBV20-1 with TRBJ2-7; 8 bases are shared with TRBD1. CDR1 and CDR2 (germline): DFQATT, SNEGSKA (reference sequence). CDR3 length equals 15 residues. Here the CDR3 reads CSARDRDLSSDEQYF. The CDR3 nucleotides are TGCAGTGCTAGGGACAGGGACTTGTCCTCCGACGAGCAGTACTTC.

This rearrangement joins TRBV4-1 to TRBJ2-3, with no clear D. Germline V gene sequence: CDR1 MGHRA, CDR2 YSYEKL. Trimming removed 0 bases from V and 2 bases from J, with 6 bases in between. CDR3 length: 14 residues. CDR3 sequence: CASSQDTATDTQYF. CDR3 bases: TGCGCCAGCAGCCAAGATACAGCCACAGATACGCAGTATTTT.

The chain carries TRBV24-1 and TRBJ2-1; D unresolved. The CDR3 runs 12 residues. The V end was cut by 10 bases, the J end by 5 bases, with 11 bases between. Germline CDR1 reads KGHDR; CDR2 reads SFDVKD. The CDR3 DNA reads TGTGCCACGGGCCGCGACGACAATGAGCAGTTCTTC. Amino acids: CATGRDDNEQFF.

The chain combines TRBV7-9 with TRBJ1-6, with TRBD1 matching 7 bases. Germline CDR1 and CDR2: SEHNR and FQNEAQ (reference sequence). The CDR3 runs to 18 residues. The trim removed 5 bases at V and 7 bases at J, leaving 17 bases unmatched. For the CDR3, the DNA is TGTGCCAGCAGCCCCTTTCTTATGACAGGGCTTCGGAATTCACCCCTCCACTTT. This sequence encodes CASSPFLMTGLRNSPLHF.

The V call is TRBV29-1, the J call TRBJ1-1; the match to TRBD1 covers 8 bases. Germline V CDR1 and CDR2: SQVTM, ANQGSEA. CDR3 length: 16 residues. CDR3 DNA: TGCAACGGCCGCCGGACAGGGAGCCCTATGAACACTGAAGCTTTCTTT. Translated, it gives CNGRRTGSPMNTEAFF.

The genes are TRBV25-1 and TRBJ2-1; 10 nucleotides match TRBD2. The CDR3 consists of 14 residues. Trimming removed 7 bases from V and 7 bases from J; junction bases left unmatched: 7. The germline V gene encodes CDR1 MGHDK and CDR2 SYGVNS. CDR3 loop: CASNPGLARNEQFF. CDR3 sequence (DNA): TGTGCCAGCAACCCGGGACTAGCGAGGAATGAGCAGTTCTTC.

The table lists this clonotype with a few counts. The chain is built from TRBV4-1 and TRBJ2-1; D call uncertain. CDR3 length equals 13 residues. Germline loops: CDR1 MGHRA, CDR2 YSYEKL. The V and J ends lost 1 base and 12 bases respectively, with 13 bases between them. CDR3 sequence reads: CASSQAEGRTQFF. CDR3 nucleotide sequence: TGCGCCAGCAGCCAAGCGGAAGGCCGGACGCAGTTCTTC.

The CDR3 here is CASSLASIYEQYF. For the CDR3, the DNA is TGTGCCAGCAGCTTAGCCTCTATCTACGAGCAGTACTTC. V gene TRBV11-2 combines with J gene TRBJ2-7; D is undetermined. CDR3 length: 13 residues. Germline CDR1 is SGHAT and CDR2 is FQNNGV. Trimming removed 1 base at V and 3 bases at J, with 7 bases between.

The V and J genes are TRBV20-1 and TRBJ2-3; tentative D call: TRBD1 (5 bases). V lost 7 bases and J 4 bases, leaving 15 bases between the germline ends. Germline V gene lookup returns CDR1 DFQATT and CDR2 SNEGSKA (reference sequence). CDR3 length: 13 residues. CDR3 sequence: CSVEGAPSDTQYF. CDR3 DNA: TGCAGTGTTGAAGGGGCCCCCTCAGATACGCAGTATTTT.

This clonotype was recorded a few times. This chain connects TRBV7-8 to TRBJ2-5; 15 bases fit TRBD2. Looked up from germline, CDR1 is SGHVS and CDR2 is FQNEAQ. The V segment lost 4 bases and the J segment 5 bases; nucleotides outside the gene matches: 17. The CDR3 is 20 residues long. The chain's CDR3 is CASSSPSTGLAGGNFETQYF. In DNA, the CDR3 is TGTGCCAGCAGCTCCCCCTCCACCGGACTAGCGGGGGGGAATTTCGAGACCCAGTACTTC.

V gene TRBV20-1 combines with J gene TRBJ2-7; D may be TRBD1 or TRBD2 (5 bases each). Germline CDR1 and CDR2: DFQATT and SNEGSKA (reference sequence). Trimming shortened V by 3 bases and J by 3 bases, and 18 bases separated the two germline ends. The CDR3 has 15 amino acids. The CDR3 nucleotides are TGCAGTGCTAGCCCGGGGACCGCCATCAACTACGAGCAGTACTTC. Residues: CSASPGTAINYEQYF.

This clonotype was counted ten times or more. For the CDR3, the DNA is TGTGCCAGCAGTTACTCGACTAGCGCCTACGAGCAGTACTTC. Translating it yields CASSYSTSAYEQYF. The rearrangement joins TRBV6-2 or TRBV6-3 to TRBJ2-7; the match to TRBD2 covers 8 bases. CDR3 length equals 14 residues. After removal of 0 bases from V and 2 bases from J, the junction contained 0 bases not matched to a gene. Germline assignment: CDR1 MNHEY and CDR2 SVGEGT.

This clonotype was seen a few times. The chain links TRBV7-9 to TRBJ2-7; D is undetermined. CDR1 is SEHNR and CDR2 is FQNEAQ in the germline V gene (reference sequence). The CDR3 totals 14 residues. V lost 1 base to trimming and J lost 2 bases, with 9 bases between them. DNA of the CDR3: TGTGCCAGCAGCTTAGTGGCGGAGACCTACGAGCAGTACTTC. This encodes CASSLVAETYEQYF.

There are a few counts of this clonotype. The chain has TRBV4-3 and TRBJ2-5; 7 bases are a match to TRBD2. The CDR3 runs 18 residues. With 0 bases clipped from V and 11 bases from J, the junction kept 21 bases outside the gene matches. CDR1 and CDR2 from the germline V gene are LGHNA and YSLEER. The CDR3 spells CASSQERTSRGVWDEQYF. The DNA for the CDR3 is TGCGCCAGCAGCCAAGAACGGACTAGTCGGGGGGTCTGGGATGAGCAGTACTTC.

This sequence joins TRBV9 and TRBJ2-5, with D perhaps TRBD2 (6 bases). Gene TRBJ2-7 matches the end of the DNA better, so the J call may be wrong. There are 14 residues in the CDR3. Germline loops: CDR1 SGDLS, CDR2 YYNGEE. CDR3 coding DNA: TGTGCCAGCAGCGTAGCGTCTAGCGAGGGCGAGCAGTACTTC. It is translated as CASSVASSEGEQYF.

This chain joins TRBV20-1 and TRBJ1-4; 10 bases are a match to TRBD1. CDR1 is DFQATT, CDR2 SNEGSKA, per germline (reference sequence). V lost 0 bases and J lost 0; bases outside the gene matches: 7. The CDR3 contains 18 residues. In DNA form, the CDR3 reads TGCAGTGCTAGAGACCAGGACAGGGGGATTACAACTAATGAAAAACTGTTTTTT. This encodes CSARDQDRGITTNEKLFF.